The present entry profiles one T cell receptor beta chain with its context. No cognate antigen has been identified for it. No base quality information exists; no much larger clone differs at one position. The cohort consisted of hundreds of healthy bone marrow donors. Cohort members were all nominally healthy when sampled, although unrecorded immune exposures were likely present. The donor was CMV seronegative and belonged to the group of 350 or so seronegative cohort members. A peripheral blood sample was provided by each donor, and peripheral blood mononuclear cells were used for TCR beta sequencing. The Qiagen DNeasy Blood Extraction Kit was used to extract genomic DNA from the blood cell samples. These data come from a study of cytomegalovirus exposure and HLA in healthy donors (dated by TCRdb to the late 2010s). Regarding the study in general: An earlier analysis of some 600 of the donors reported about 300 Gb of sequence data and around 100 million unique TCR beta sequences obtained from approximately 180 million T cells. Roughly five DR-DQ haplotypes were treated as single units for association and clustering because of strong linkage in the cohort. High-throughput TCR immunosequencing, statistical association of individual TCRs with disease status, and machine learning were combined to predict cytomegalovirus infection status. An early release that covered about 640 HLA-typed donors contained about 300 gigabases of sequencing data and 70 million to 100 million unique TCR sequences. Of the roughly 400 genotyped donors, less than 90% were placed in the genetic ancestry cluster associated with self-reported Caucasian donors. In a later analysis, previously published TCR beta repertoires from hundreds of donors were re-analyzed and high-resolution HLA genotyping was added so that TCR occurrence patterns could be studied. Donor age, sex, ethnicity and CMV serostatus were collected together with the repertoire data. The later analysis used no new phenotypic data to find candidate immune exposures, relying instead on TCR beta sequences and their occurrence across donors. An earlier analysis of 587 of the donors applied high-throughput TCR beta sequencing to assess whether each TCR beta V gene segment acted as functional or pseudogenic. The study aimed to test whether cataloging public T cell receptors could reveal signatures of past pathogen exposure. Genome-wide SNP genotypes for about 60% of the 666 donors were used in a later genetic analysis, which treated that subset as a discovery cohort. Besides the first cohort of around 670 subjects, a separate validation cohort made up of about 120 different subjects was used. Typing coverage differed by locus: A, B, C, DRB1 and DQB1 were typed in about 620-640 donors, DQA1 in 522, DPA1 in around 600, and DPB1 in 400 to 480. HLA typing covered class I and class II loci at four-digit resolution. All discovery cohort repertoires had been generated using a single sequencing platform. Across about 380 genotyped donors of the cohort, an average of approximately 200,000 unique TCR beta nucleotide sequences per donor were sequenced, and roughly 18% of those sequences were non-productive. The study used immunosequencing to profile the T cell repertoires of approximately 640 subjects and linked those repertoires to cytomegalovirus serostatus.

The paper as a whole reports these results and caveats: Roughly uniform sequencing depth across donors was assumed in presence/absence analyses, although this assumption may not hold. In an earlier analysis of roughly 500 of the donors, most TCR beta V segments appeared in productive rearrangements about 90% or about 30% of the time, broadly matching IMGT annotations. A later analysis found that most CMV-associated TCR beta chains appeared HLA-restricted, with HLA associations seemingly driven largely by CMV exposure. Because counts were too low, seventeen rarely observed V segments, including chromosome 9 orphons, were excluded from the earlier analysis of roughly 580 of the donors. The cohort was sequenced for TCR beta chains only, and without alpha or paired-chain data the features that could be detected were limited. In a later analysis, about 17,000 TCR beta sequences were associated with specific HLA alleles at a false discovery rate of 0.05. For the cohort, immune exposure information was limited to CMV serostatus. A further reported finding was that TCR beta sequences accurately predicted the HLA-A and HLA-B alleles for most subjects in the first cohort. V-gene and J-gene trimming of TCR beta chains was associated with a missense DCLRE1C variant in a later genetic analysis, and the association was replicated in an independent cohort. Some IMGT-functional V segments, including TRBV6-2 and TRBV6-3, could not be distinguished by the 87-base-pair reads and were therefore excluded. In a later analysis, HLA-associated TCR beta chains were found to be more clonally expanded and to have lower generation probabilities than equally common non-associated chains. When HLA alleles, especially DR and DQ, strongly co-occurred, attributing TCR associations to individual alleles was difficult. The authors suggested that the approach could potentially be generalized to other disease states and immunological phenotypes. The study gave a list of under 200 TCR beta chains associated with cytomegalovirus. According to a later genetic analysis, donors in an Asian-associated ancestry cluster had fewer N-insertions in productive TCRs than the approximately 650-donor mean. In a later analysis, TCR association rates were found to vary across HLA loci, with the most associated TCRs seen for DRB1 alleles and the fewest for HLA-C alleles. HLA typing was unavailable for some donors at each locus, so association tests used only the typed subset. In a later analysis, several top co-occurrence clusters were reported to appear linked to parvovirus B19, influenza, CMV and Epstein-Barr virus. A group of highly shared sequence variants was considered likely to be a technical artifact of the sequencing pipeline. Three of the identified cytomegalovirus-associated TCR beta chains were confirmed in vitro to be specific for cytomegalovirus antigens. Cytomegalovirus status was reported to be diagnosed by the classifier with high specificity and sensitivity in both the original and validation cohorts. Linkage disequilibrium might explain the correlated functional status among segregating V segments, but an unknown experimental factor could not be ruled out. Across donors, most TCR sequences were observed very rarely, whereas some public TCRs were present in many individuals.

V loses 2 bases of germline sequence and J loses 7 bases, and the interval between the two ends is 15 bases. From a lookup of the germline V gene (reference sequence), CDR1 and CDR2 are SEHNR and FQNEAQ. The CDR3 contains 15 residues, cysteine and phenylalanine counted. Just CDR3 DNA is preserved here, 45 bases in frame from base 1. The library was generated by the immunoSEQ multiplex PCR assay. A mixture of 60 forward primers for TCR Vbeta segments and 13 reverse primers for TCR Jbeta segments was used in the multiplex PCR. A multiplex PCR assay on genomic DNA amplified the CDR3 region of rearranged TCR beta genes. Amplified TCR beta libraries were sequenced as 87-base-pair reads on the Illumina HiSeq System. Concerning the study's data processing: A later analysis tallied tens of millions of unique TCR beta chains across the 700 or so repertoires, and approximately 12 million of those chains were shared by two or more donors. Raw reads were error-corrected and collapsed into unique sequences with a nearest-neighbor algorithm that merged closely related sequences to remove PCR and sequencing errors. V, D and J gene segments were assigned by aligning CDR3 sequences to IMGT reference sequences. Each retained sequence needed at least a six-nucleotide match to both a V gene segment and a J gene segment. A rearrangement was called productive if the CDR3 had no stop codons and remained in frame with V and J, and every other rearrangement was called non-productive. CDR3 was defined according to IMGT convention as the region running from the second conserved V-encoded cysteine to the conserved J-encoded phenylalanine. In an earlier analysis of more than 550 of the donors, sequences lacking an unambiguous match to a single V gene segment were excluded. An earlier analysis of several hundred of the donors called V segments functional above 56.7% productive rearrangements and segregating when the between-donor standard deviation exceeded 5%. A statistical classification framework was built for diagnosing cytomegalovirus status from the catalog of TCR beta chain sequences. In a later analysis, TCR nucleotide sequences were compared against IMGT/GENE-DB human TR gene sequences so that V and J genes could be assigned. A later analysis assigned CDR3 sequences and most-parsimonious VDJ recombination scenarios with the TCRdist pipeline. In a later analysis, each TCR beta chain was defined by its CDR3 amino acid sequence together with its V-gene family, and reads without a unique V-gene family were excluded. As a way to deal with suspected cross-contamination and a sequencing artifact, a later analysis dropped 640 or so nucleotide sequences that were highly shared and had low generation probability. For each public chain, a later analysis derived a clonal expansion index from normalized ranks of inferred template counts within each repertoire. In a later analysis, generation probabilities were computed using a VDJ recombination model fitted to out-of-frame rearrangements, and the results were checked against IGoR. A later analysis scored TCR-TCR, TCR-HLA and TCR-CMV co-occurrence with hypergeometric tests, applying a repertoire-size bias correction to TCR pairs. To estimate false discovery rates, a later analysis permuted the HLA or CMV assignments 20 times. A later analysis grouped co-occurring TCRs with DBSCAN, adding TCRdist sequence similarity when clustering within HLA-allele-positive subsets. Repertoires with fewer than 30,000 or more than 120,000 public chains, plus five repertoires with anomalous nucleotide sharing, were excluded from co-occurrence clustering. TCRdb holds this immuneACCESS table with in-frame rearrangements only. Some clones are missing; in checked studies, unresolved V genes explain under half, and the rest has no known cause. That table supplies the V and J calls and clone size; D and trimming were determined from the DNA. The sample table records 150,000 to 200,000 clones; roughly three quarters of these occur just once. The top ten clones comprise approximately 14% of the sample.

The chain is made from TRBV7-9 and TRBJ2-1, with a weak D call of TRBD1 (5 bases match). This TCR was sampled from a woman in her 40s in good health and CMV-seronegative. Specimen: PBMCs. CDR3 loop: CASSLYQGKRNEQFF. The DNA reads as follows: TGTGCCAGCAGCTTATACCAGGGTAAGAGGAATGAGCAGTTCTTC.